These 15 T cell receptor beta chains were sequenced from one sample in a study of T cell changes during pregnancy in multiple sclerosis. Assay: immunoSEQ multiplex PCR; the TCRdb copy retains only in-frame clones and omits some. Found here are about 36,000 clones, more than 85% of them singletons; the top ten hold approximately 0.41%. The sample in question was CD4+ T cells from peripheral blood mononuclear cells, obtained in the third trimester of pregnancy. The source of these receptors is a female donor in good health, enrolled as a control in a pregnancy study.

The J gene is TRBJ1-2, the V gene TRBV7-9; 7 bases map to TRBD1. Trimming took 5 bases from V and 4 from J; bases not matched to a gene: 7. The CDR3 has 14 residues. From germline, CDR1 is SEHNR and CDR2 FQNEAQ (reference sequence). CDR3 in amino acids: CASSQLQGFYGYTF. CDR3 bases: TGTGCCAGCAGCCAACTACAGGGGTTCTATGGCTACACCTTC.

This chain links TRBV28 with TRBJ2-2; the match to TRBD2 covers 11 bases. V shed 5 bases and J 3 bases; nucleotides not matched to a gene: 8. The CDR3 totals 17 residues. CDR1 MDHEN and CDR2 SYDVKM come from the germline V gene. The CDR3 spells CASSLNKLAGDTGELFF. The CDR3 DNA reads as TGTGCCAGCAGTCTAAACAAACTAGCGGGGGACACCGGGGAGCTGTTTTTT.

The gene calls are TRBV11-2 and TRBJ2-7, with D perhaps matching TRBD1 (7 bases). V dropped 5 bases and J dropped 4 bases, with 18 bases sitting between them. Germline lookup yields CDR1 SGHAT and CDR2 FQNNGV. CDR3 length: 15 residues. The CDR3, as DNA: TGTGCCAGCAGCCCACGTGGAGGGGGCACGTACGAGCAGTACTTC. Its protein product is CASSPRGGGTYEQYF.

This chain connects TRBV2 to TRBJ2-2; 9 positions match TRBD1. Germline loops: CDR1 SNHLY, CDR2 FYNNEI. Trimming removed 4 bases from V and 7 bases from J; junction bases left unmatched: 7. This CDR3 comprises 15 residues. Written as DNA, the CDR3 is TGTGCCAGCAGTGTTCGGGACAGGGAGGGCGGGGAGCTGTTTTTT. It translates to CASSVRDREGGELFF.

The chain combines TRBV5-5 with TRBJ2-1; D possibly corresponds to TRBD2 (5 bases). Germline V gene lookup returns CDR1 SGHKS and CDR2 YYEKEE (reference sequence). Trimming took off 3 bases at V and 0 bases at J, with 10 bases between the two ends. The CDR3 is 15 amino acids. This chain's CDR3 is CASSWGAISYNEQFF. The CDR3 region has the DNA TGTGCCAGCAGCTGGGGAGCCATCTCCTACAATGAGCAGTTCTTC.

The chain recombines TRBV28 with TRBJ2-7; TRBD1 is a possible D gene (5 bases). Per germline, CDR1 MDHEN and CDR2 SYDVKM. V lost 3 bases and J lost 4, with 16 bases in between. This CDR3 contains 15 residues. The CDR3: CASSFIGPQGYEQYF. CDR3 DNA: TGTGCCAGCAGTTTTATCGGGCCCCAGGGTTACGAGCAGTACTTC.

This chain connects TRBV7-2 to TRBJ2-1; 8 nucleotides match TRBD2. The CDR3 spans 14 residues. V lost 3 bases and J lost 8; bases outside the gene matches: 6. Germline V gene lookup returns CDR1 SGHTA and CDR2 FQGNSA. The DNA for the CDR3 is TGTGCCAGCAGCTTGCGGACTAGCCTCGATGAGCAGTTCTTC. Residues: CASSLRTSLDEQFF.

The chain combines TRBV18 with TRBJ1-4, with 7 bases matching TRBD1. V gave up 4 bases and J gave up 2 bases; unmatched junction bases: 10. The CDR3 length is 17 residues. Per the germline V gene, CDR1 is KGHSH and CDR2 is LQKENI. The CDR3 reads CASSQNRQGGTNEKLFF. In DNA form, the CDR3 reads TGTGCCAGCTCACAAAACAGACAGGGCGGCACTAATGAAAAACTGTTTTTT.

The V gene is TRBV4-1, the J gene TRBJ1-2, with no clear D. The germline V gene has CDR1 MGHRA and CDR2 YSYEKL. This CDR3 region has 12 residues. V was cut by 5 bases and J by 2 bases, with 6 bases left in between. The CDR3 region is CASSSQNYGYTF. As DNA, the CDR3 is TGCGCCAGCAGCTCACAAAACTATGGCTACACCTTC.

DNA of the CDR3: TGTGCCAGCAGCGCCCGGCTGGGGGCGGGGAGGGATGAGCAGTTCTTC. It is translated as CASSARLGAGRDEQFF. This sequence joins TRBV7-6 and TRBJ2-1; TRBD2 is a possible D gene (7 bases). Trimming shortened V by 5 bases and J by 8 bases, and 22 bases separated the two germline ends. CDR1 is SGHVS and CDR2 is FNYEAQ in the germline V gene. The CDR3 consists of 16 residues. Full variable domain (outside the CDR3, taken from reference TRBV7-6 and TRBJ2-1): GAGVSQSPRYKVTKRGQDVALRCDPISGHVSLYWYRQALGQGPEFLTYFNYEAQQDKSGLPNDRFSAERPEGSISTLTIQRTEQRDSAMYRCASSARLGAGRDEQFFGPGTRLTVL.

For the CDR3, the DNA is TGTGCCATCAGTGAAGTCAGCGCGGTCAATTCACCCCTCCACTTT. Protein product: CAISEVSAVNSPLHF. The chain links TRBV10-3 to TRBJ1-6; D gene uncertain. CDR3 length equals 15 residues. Germline lookup yields CDR1 ENHRY and CDR2 SYGVKD. V lost 3 bases and J 7 bases, leaving 13 bases between the germline ends.

J is TRBJ2-1 and V is TRBV19; 9 bases map to TRBD1. The V gene's germline CDR1 is LNHDA and CDR2 SQIVND (reference sequence). There are 15 residues in the CDR3. J was trimmed by 3 bases and V by 7 bases; bases with no gene match: 7. Here the CDR3 reads CASTPGTGIYNEQFF. CDR3 nucleotides: TGTGCCAGTACCCCCGGGACAGGGATCTACAATGAGCAGTTCTTC.

The genes are TRBV30 and TRBJ2-3; 8 nucleotides line up with TRBD1. The CDR3 extends over 17 amino acids. V trimming: 2 bases; J trimming: 0 bases; junction bases outside the gene matches: 10. Germline V CDR1 and CDR2: GTSNPN, SVGIG (reference sequence). The CDR3 region has the DNA TGTGCCTGGAGTCGAGGGGCGTACAGGGGGAGCACAGATACGCAGTATTTT. This codes for CAWSRGAYRGSTDTQYF.

The sample holds a few counts of this clone. The chain joins TRBV2 to TRBJ1-3; 7 bases line up with TRBD1. Germline assignment: CDR1 SNHLY and CDR2 FYNNEI. This CDR3 has 16 residues. Trimming removed 6 bases from V and 4 bases from J; junction bases left unmatched: 12. CDR3 sequence (DNA): TGTGCCAGCAGCCCAACCGACAGGGTGCGAGGAAACACCATATATTTT. It codes for CASSPTDRVRGNTIYF.

DNA of the CDR3: TGTGCCAGCAGTGAACCTAATTGGGGAGAGGGAACTGGAAACACCATATATTTT. Residues: CASSEPNWGEGTGNTIYF. The J gene is TRBJ1-3, the V gene TRBV2; D gene ambiguous. Germline-derived CDR1 and CDR2 are SNHLY and FYNNEI. This CDR3 comprises 18 residues. V was pared by 2 bases and J by 2 bases, with 19 bases between.